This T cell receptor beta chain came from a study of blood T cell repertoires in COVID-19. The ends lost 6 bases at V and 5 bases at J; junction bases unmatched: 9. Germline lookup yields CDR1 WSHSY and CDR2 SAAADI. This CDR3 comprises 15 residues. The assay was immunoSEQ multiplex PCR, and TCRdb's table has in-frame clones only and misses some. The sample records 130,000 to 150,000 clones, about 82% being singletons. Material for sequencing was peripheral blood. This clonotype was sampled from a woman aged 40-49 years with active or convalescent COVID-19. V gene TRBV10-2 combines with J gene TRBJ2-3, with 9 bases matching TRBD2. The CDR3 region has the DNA TGCGCCAGCAGGCTGACTAGCGGCGTATTAGATACGCAGTATTTT. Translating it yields CASRLTSGVLDTQYF.